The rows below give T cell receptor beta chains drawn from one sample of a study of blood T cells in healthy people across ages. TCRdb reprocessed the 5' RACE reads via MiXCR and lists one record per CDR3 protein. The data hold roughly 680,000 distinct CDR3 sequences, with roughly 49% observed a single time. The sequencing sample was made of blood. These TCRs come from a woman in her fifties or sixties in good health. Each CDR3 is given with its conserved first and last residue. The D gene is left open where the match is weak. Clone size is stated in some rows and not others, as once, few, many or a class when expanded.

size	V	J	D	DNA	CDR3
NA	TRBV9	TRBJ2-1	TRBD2	TGTGCCAGCAGCGTAGGCGGGAGTAGCGGGACTTACAATGAGCAGTTCTTC	CASSVGGSSGTYNEQFF
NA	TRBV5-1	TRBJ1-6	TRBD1	TGCGCCAGCAGCTTGGCAATGGACAGGGCTATTTCACCCCTCCACTTT	CASSLAMDRAISPLHF
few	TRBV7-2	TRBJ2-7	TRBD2	TGTGCCAGCAGCTTAGTAGCGGGAGTTAGTAACGAGCAGTACTTC	CASSLVAGVSNEQYF
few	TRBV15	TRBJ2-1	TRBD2	TGTGCCACCAGCAGAGATCTCTTTGGACTAGGGAATGAGCAGTTCTTC	CATSRDLFGLGNEQFF
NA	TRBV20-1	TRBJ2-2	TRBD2	TGCAGTGCACATCATCGTACTAGCGGGATACTCGGGGAGCTGTTTTTT	CSAHHRTSGILGELFF
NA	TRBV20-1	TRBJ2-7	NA	TGCAGTGCTAGTCAGGAGTTAGCCTACGAGCAGTACTTC	CSASQELAYEQYF
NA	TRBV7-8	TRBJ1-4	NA	TGTGCCAGCAGATTTAAGGGATCAGCTAATGAAAAACTGTTTTTT	CASRFKGSANEKLFF
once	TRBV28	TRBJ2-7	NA	TGTGCCAGCAGGAAAGTGCCCCACGAGCAGTACTTC	CASRKVPHEQYF
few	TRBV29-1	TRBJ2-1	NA	TGCAGCGCCGAGGGGCATAGCTCCTACAATGAGCAGTTCTTC	CSAEGHSSYNEQFF
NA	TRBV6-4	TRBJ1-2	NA	TGTGCCAGCAGCCCAGACAGACTATCTAACTATGGCTACACCTTC	CASSPDRLSNYGYTF
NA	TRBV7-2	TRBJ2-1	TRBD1	TGTGCCAGCAGCTCGGACAGGGCTAGAAGCAATGAGCAGTTCTTC	CASSSDRARSNEQFF
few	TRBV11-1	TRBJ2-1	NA	TGTGCCAGCAGCTTGCTCGGGAGATCCTACAATGAGCAGTTCTTC	CASSLLGRSYNEQFF
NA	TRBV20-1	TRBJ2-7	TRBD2	TGCAGTGGGTCCGGGACTACCTTTTACGAGCAGTACTTC	CSGSGTTFYEQYF
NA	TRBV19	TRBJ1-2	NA	TGTGCCACCGGGACTGCCTTTTATGGCTACACCTTC	CATGTAFYGYTF
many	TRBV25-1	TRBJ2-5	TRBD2	TGTGCCAGCGTTGGGACTAGCGGCCCGGGAGAGACCCAGTACTTC	CASVGTSGPGETQYF
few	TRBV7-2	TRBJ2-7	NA	TGTGCCAGCAGACCCGGGGCTAGCGAAAACGAGCAGTACTTC	CASRPGASENEQYF
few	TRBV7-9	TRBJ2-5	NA	TGTGCCAGCAGCCCAGCAGTACAAGAGACCCAGTACTTC	CASSPAVQETQYF
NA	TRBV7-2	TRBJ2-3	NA	TGTGCCAGCAGCTTCGACATCACAGATACGCAGTATTTT	CASSFDITDTQYF
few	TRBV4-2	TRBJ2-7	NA	TGTGCCAGCAGCCAAGATCTCGGGAACAGAGAGTACTTC	CASSQDLGNREYF
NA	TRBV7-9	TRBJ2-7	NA	TGTGCCAGCAGCTTAGTTACCGGCCTGGAGTCCTACGAGCAGTACTTC	CASSLVTGLESYEQYF
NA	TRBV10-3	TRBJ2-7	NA	TGTGCCATCAGTCCCAGGGCCAGGGAGGAGTGGGAGCAGTACTTC	CAISPRAREEWEQYF
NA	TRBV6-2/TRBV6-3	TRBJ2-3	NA	TGTGCCAGCAGTGTGGACTCCTACACAGATACGCAGTATTTT	CASSVDSYTDTQYF
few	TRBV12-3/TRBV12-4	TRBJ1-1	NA	TGTGCCAGCAGTTTGAGAGGTTTGGCTGAAGCTTTCTTT	CASSLRGLAEAFF
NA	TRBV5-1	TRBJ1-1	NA	TGCGCCAGCAGCTTGACCCGACACGGGTGGGATAACACTGAAGCTTTCTTT	CASSLTRHGWDNTEAFF
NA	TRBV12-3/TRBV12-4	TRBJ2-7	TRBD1	TGTGCCAGCACTCTAGGTTGGACAGGGACCAACGAGCAGTACTTC	CASTLGWTGTNEQYF
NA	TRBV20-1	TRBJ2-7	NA	TGCAGTGCTATACTGACAGGTACGGACGAGCAGTACTTC	CSAILTGTDEQYF
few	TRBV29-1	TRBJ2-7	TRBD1	TGCAGCGTTCGACGTGGACGTGACAGGGTATACGAGCAGTACTTC	CSVRRGRDRVYEQYF
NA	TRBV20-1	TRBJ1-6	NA	TGCAGCCAGACCCGGTCACCCCTCCACTTT	CSQTRSPLHF
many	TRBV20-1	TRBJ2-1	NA	TGCAGTGCTACCATCGGGCCCCGAAGGCCCTACAATGAGCAGTTCTTC	CSATIGPRRPYNEQFF
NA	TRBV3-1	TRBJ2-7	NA	TGTGCCAGCAGCCCATACAGCGGCCCAAGCTCCTACGAGCAGTACTTC	CASSPYSGPSSYEQYF
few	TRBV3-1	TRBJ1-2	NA	TGTGCCAGCAGCCAAGATCAACGGATCTATGGCTACACCTTC	CASSQDQRIYGYTF
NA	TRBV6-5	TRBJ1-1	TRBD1	TGTGCCAGCAGTTACTCGAAGGGACCAGGGACAGGGGGCATTGAAGCTTTCTTT	CASSYSKGPGTGGIEAFF
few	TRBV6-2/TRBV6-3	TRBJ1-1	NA	TGTGCCAGCAGTTACGAGGTGGACACTGAAGCTTTCTTT	CASSYEVDTEAFF
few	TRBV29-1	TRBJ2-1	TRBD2	TGCAGCCTTCTGAGCGGGGAGCACTACAATGAGCAGTTCTTC	CSLLSGEHYNEQFF
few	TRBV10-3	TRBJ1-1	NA	TGTGCCATCAGTGAGTTCTCAGCGAACACTGAAGCTTTCTTT	CAISEFSANTEAFF